This T cell receptor beta chain was sequenced in a study of PD-1 blockade in classical Hodgkin lymphoma (dated by TCRdb to 2018 to 2021). Regarding the research as a whole: Nivolumab dosing was 3 mg/kg intravenously every 2 weeks, continuing until either disease progression or unacceptable toxicity. A peripheral blood immune signature of response to PD-1 blockade in classical Hodgkin lymphoma was defined using TCR beta sequencing and CyTOF.

The paper as a whole reports these results and caveats: The study was restricted to a single clinical trial cohort, and the causes of repertoire differences, possibly disease activity or prior therapy, were left undefined. Baseline diversity similar to that of newly diagnosed patients was observed in trial patients achieving complete response, whereas significantly lower diversity was observed in partial responders and progressors. By C4D1, a significant rise was seen in CD4+ TCR diversity but not in CD8+ TCR diversity (p=0.0027 vs p=0.16), and the rise was most apparent among complete responders (p=0.02). Baseline TCR diversity was reported to be lower in newly diagnosed patients than in healthy donors and to be lower still in relapsed/refractory patients. Lower diversity was seen in patients whose nivolumab began less than 1 year after ASCT, and these patients were left out of later analyses so that immune reconstitution would not confound the results.

About this clone: Its antigen has not been determined. Base qualities are not provided; no much larger clone lies one nucleotide away.

The time point tag for this specimen amounts to: cycle 2 day 1 (C2D1) of nivolumab. Every trial patient had relapsed following autologous stem cell transplantation, and prior brentuximab vedotin exposure was what differed among cohorts A, B and C. The trial cohort was composed of roughly 60 patients with relapsed/refractory classical Hodgkin lymphoma, for whom complete response, partial response or progressive disease was recorded as best overall response. Trial patients were treated with single-agent nivolumab in the multi-cohort phase II CheckMate 205 trial. An independent review committee assessed best overall response using the 2007 International Working Group response criteria. PBMCs from the trial were collected at three points: immediately before nivolumab initiation (C1D1), and during therapy at cycle 2 day 1 and cycle 4 day 1. Peripheral blood was collected in 8 mL Vacutainer Cell Preparation Tubes, from which PBMCs were isolated by centrifugation and then cryopreserved.

Its CDR3 holds 16 amino acids, cysteine through phenylalanine. Only CDR3 DNA is held: 48 bases, read in frame from base 1. V drops 5 bases and J drops 0 bases, leaving 14 bases in between. CDR1 is given as SGHRS and CDR2 as YFSETQ, both from the germline V gene. Genomic DNA was isolated using the Qiagen DNeasy kit from unsorted PBMCs as well as from negatively selected CD4+ and CD8+ fractions. TCR beta CDR3 regions were subjected to amplification by immunoSEQ multiplex PCR with primers that anneal to V and J segments. A synthetic immune receptor repertoire was used to minimize amplification bias, and any residual bias was removed computationally once sequencing was done. On the authors' methods: Custom Python scripts were used to quantify repertoire diversity as the Shannon entropy index. The unsorted, CD4+ and CD8+ repertoires were each analyzed separately, with the exception of combined analyses, where CD4+ and CD8+ sequences were merged in silico. A clone counted as expanded when the clone's frequency after treatment rose at least 2-fold relative to C1D1, and clones undetected at baseline were given a pseudocount of 0.5. Singleton clones were defined as clones with 0 or 1 copy at C1D1, and non-singleton clones were defined as clones with 2 or more copies. Clones expanded in unsorted samples were annotated as CD4+, CD8+ or unknown by matching protein sequences in sorted samples from the same patient. Wilcoxon tests were applied to paired samples to test diversity changes from C1D1 to C4D1. As stored in TCRdb, this immuneACCESS dataset retains in-frame rearrangements with V and J assigned. A fraction of the clones does not appear; measured against another copy, unresolved V genes explain less than half of the discrepancy, and the remainder lacks a known reason. Clonal size and the V and J genes are those of that table, whereas D and trimming came from the DNA. In all, the sample holds 20,000 to 25,000 clones, and about three quarters of those were seen once. The biggest ten clones account for roughly 8.6% of the sample.

This TCR was recovered from a human donor with classical Hodgkin lymphoma. The rearrangement joined TRBV5-1 to TRBJ2-2; perhaps TRBD1 is the D gene, with 5 bases matching. This specimen was peripheral blood mononuclear cells (PBMCs), taken before the second cycle of nivolumab. The DNA is as follows: TGCGCCAGCAGGGGGATGTGGGGCGCGAACACCGGGGAGCTGTTTTTT. Translated, it gives CASRGMWGANTGELFF.